This T cell receptor (beta chain) was found in a study of OX40 agonist ivuxolimab in advanced cancers. Looking at the study overall: Ivuxolimab was an agonistic, fully human IgG2 monoclonal antibody directed against OX40 (CD134), a costimulatory receptor. Partial responses were achieved by three dose-escalation patients, of whom one had hepatocellular carcinoma and two had cutaneous melanoma. Intravenous ivuxolimab was administered to patients every 2 weeks at six dose levels: 0.01, 0.1, 0.3, 1.5, 3 and 10 mg/kg. In the dose-escalation cohort, 75% to 90% of patients were male, and the mean age was around 65 years with a range of roughly 20 to 85. Of the 50 to 55 patients in dose escalation, approximately 20 had hepatocellular carcinoma, some 15 had melanoma, 9 had renal cell carcinoma and 9 had head and neck cancer. The purpose of peripheral TCRbeta sequencing was to test whether ivuxolimab changed TCR sequence diversity and led to clonal T-cell expansion. The paper covers the monotherapy dose-escalation part of the phase I ivuxolimab trial, which included N ≈ 50 patients. Patients were allowed to have had prior anti-PD-1, anti-PD-L1 or anti-CTLA-4 therapy, and around two fifths of the dose-escalation patients had been treated with checkpoint inhibitors.

This clone was found once. No cognate antigen has been identified for it. The sample holds no much larger clone one base away, and base qualities are not on file. Patients with a history of autoimmune disease or receiving systemic immunosuppression were excluded from the trial. In every dose cohort, peripheral blood was drawn for TCR sequencing at baseline, cycle 4 day 1, and cycle 7 day 1. The samples were taken from a phase I, first-in-human, multicenter, open-label dose-escalation trial of ivuxolimab. The trial enrolled adults with locally advanced or metastatic head and neck squamous cell, hepatocellular, melanoma or renal cell carcinoma. Before TCR sequencing, CD4+ T cells and CD8+ T cells were sorted from peripheral blood as separate populations. For sequencing of the TCRbeta CDR3 region, genomic DNA was extracted from the sorted cells. The immunoSEQ Assay was used for sequencing of TCRbeta CDR3 regions. TCRdb took this table from immuneACCESS and kept in-frame rearrangements with V and J called. Such tables lack part of the clones; where checked against another copy, unresolved V genes explain under half of the gap, and the rest is unexplained. The sample yields 15,000 or so clones; 70% to 90% were counted once. The ten most abundant clones make up roughly 66% of the sample.

CDR1 and CDR2 (SGHVS, FNYEAQ) derive from the germline V gene. The CDR3, cysteine through phenylalanine, is 11 amino acids long. Only the CDR3 portion is preserved as DNA: 33 bases, with reading frame beginning at the first base. V and J lose 5 bases and 1 base, and a span of 2 bases separates them. Results and caveats for the whole study, not just this receptor: At doses from 0.1 to 3.0 mg/kg, clonal expansion was seen in both CD4+ and CD8+ blood T cells between baseline and week 6. Low levels of normalized T-cell clonal expansion were also seen in some nonresponding patients. Which antigens the clonally expanded peripheral T cells were specific for was not determined. On average, CD8+ T cells showed more expanded clones than CD4+ T cells after ivuxolimab. In the 0.1-3.0 mg/kg groups, partial responders had among the lowest normalized peripheral clonal expansion, particularly in CD8+ T cells.

The sequencing used CD4+ or CD8+ T cells sorted from blood, collected in a trial of the OX40 agonist ivuxolimab. The chain uses TRBV7-6 and TRBJ2-5; no D gene can be assigned with confidence. This clonotype originated in an adult with an advanced solid tumor such as melanoma, head and neck, liver or kidney cancer. For the CDR3, the sequence is CASSRQETQYF. The DNA sequence is given as TGTGCCAGCAGCCGCCAAGAGACCCAGTACTTC.